This T cell receptor (beta chain) was captured in a study of T cell responses to AZD1222 COVID-19 vaccine. Study at large: Second-dose intervals of approximately 4 or approximately 12 weeks were pooled.

Clones were read by immunoSEQ multiplex PCR, and TCRdb kept only the in-frame ones, dropping some. Of around 130,000 clones listed, roughly 93% are singletons. On this clone: Its matching antigen is unknown.

Study observations and caveats: Clonal diversity may have been underestimated, and the donors were mostly white British, with more females than males.

Here the sequenced sample was peripheral blood, taken on day 0 of AZD1222 vaccination. The TCR was taken from an adult in good health.

CDR3 sequence (DNA): TGCAGCGTTGTGCTGGGCTGGGAAGCTTTCTTT. Translation: CSVVLGWEAFF. This chain connects TRBV29-1 to TRBJ1-1; D not resolved. V shed 4 bases and J shed 8 bases, with 11 bases lying between them. This CDR3 comprises 11 residues. Germline V lookup: CDR1 SQVTM, CDR2 ANQGSEA. Combining the CDR3 with reference TRBV29-1 and TRBJ1-1 gives the whole variable domain SAVISQKPSRDICQRGTSLTIQCQVDSQVTMMFWYRQQPGQSLTLIATANQGSEATYESGFVIDKFPISRPNLTFSTLTVSNMSPEDSSIYLCSVVLGWEAFFGQGTRLTVV.